This T cell receptor beta chain was obtained from a study of blood T cell repertoires in COVID-19. Study at large: Samples representing acute and convalescent COVID-19 were sourced from the United States, Italy and Spain. PBMCs, B-cell-depleted T cells, or T cells provided the cDNA or gDNA that made up the material.

Under the authors' procedure: For nucleated cells, counts were estimated from reference gene primer amplification. Clones were read by immunoSEQ multiplex PCR, and TCRdb kept only the in-frame ones, dropping some. For V, J and clone size, that table is used; D and trimming come from the DNA. The table shows 80,000 to 95,000 clones, with roughly 75% occurring only once. The J segment lost 7 bases and the V segment lost 0 bases, leaving 4 bases of the junction unmatched. This CDR3 region has 15 residues. The V gene's germline CDR1 is SGHDN and CDR2 FVKESK. Sequencing was done on a sample of peripheral blood. This chain links TRBV14 with TRBJ1-4; 8 positions match TRBD1. This receptor was identified in a woman between 45 and 60 years old with acute or convalescent COVID-19. CDR3 nucleotide sequence: TGTGCCAGCAGCCAAGATTGGCAGGGGGCTGAAAAACTGTTTTTT. This encodes CASSQDWQGAEKLFF.